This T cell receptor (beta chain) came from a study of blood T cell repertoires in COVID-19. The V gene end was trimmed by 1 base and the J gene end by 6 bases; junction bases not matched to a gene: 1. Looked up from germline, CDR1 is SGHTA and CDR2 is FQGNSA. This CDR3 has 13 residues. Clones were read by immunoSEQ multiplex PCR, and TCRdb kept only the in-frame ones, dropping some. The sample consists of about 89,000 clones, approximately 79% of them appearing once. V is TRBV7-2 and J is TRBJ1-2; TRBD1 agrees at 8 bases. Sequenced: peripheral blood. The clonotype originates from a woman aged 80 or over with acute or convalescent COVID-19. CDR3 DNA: TGTGCCAGCAGCTTAGGGACAGGGAATGGCTACACCTTC. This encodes CASSLGTGNGYTF.